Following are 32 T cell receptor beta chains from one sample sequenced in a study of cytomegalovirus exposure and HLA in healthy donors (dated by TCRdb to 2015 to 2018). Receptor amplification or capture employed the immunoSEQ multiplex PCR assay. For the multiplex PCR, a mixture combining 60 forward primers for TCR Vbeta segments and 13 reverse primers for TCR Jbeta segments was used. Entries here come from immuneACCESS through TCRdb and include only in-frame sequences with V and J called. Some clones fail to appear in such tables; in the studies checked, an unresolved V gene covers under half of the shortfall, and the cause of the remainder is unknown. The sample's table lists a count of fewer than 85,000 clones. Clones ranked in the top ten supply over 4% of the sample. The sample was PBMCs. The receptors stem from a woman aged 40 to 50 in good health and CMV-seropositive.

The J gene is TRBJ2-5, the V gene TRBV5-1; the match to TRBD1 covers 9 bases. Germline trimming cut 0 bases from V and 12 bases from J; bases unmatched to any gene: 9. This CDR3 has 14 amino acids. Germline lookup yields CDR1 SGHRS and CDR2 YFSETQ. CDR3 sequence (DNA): TGCGCCAGCAGCTTGGGAGGACAGGGGAAAATTAAGTACTTC. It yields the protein CASSLGGQGKIKYF.

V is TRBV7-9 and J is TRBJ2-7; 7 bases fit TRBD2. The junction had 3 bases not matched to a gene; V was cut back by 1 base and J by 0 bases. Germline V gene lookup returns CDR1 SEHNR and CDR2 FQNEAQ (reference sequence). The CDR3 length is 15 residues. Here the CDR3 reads CASSLVGGSSYEQYF. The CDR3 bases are TGTGCCAGCAGCTTAGTGGGCGGGAGCTCCTACGAGCAGTACTTC.

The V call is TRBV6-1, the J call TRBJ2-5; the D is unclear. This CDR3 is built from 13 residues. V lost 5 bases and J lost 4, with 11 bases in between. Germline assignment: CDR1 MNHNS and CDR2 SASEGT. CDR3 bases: TGTGCCAGCAGTACTCTAGTTCCAGAGACCCAGTACTTC. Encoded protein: CASSTLVPETQYF.

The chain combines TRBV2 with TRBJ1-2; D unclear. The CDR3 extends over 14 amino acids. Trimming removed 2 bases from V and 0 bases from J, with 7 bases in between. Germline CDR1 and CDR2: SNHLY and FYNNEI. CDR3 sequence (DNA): TGTGCCAGCAGTGAAAGAACACCTAACTATGGCTACACCTTC. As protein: CASSERTPNYGYTF.

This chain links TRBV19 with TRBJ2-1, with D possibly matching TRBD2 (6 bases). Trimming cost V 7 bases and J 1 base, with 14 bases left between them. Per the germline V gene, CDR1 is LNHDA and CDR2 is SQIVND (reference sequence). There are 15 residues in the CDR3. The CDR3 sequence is CASTAGTLSYNEQFF. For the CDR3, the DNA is TGTGCCAGTACCGCCGGGACTCTGTCCTACAATGAGCAGTTCTTC.

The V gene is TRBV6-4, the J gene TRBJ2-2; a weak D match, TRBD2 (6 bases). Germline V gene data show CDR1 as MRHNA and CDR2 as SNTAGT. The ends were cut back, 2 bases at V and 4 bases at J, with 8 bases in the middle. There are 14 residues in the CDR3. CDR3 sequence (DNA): TGTGCCAGCAGTGACGGCGGGACCACCGGGGAGCTGTTTTTT. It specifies CASSDGGTTGELFF.

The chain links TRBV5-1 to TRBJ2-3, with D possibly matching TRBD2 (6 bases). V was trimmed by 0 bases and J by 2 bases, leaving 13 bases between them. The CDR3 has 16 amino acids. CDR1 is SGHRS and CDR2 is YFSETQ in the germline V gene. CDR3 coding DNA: TGCGCCAGCAGCTTGGACGGCGCGGGAACCACAGATACGCAGTATTTT. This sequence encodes CASSLDGAGTTDTQYF.

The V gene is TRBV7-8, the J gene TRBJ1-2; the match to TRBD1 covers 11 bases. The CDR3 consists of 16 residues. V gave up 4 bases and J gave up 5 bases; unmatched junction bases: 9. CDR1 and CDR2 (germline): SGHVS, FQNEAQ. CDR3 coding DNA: TGTGCCAGCAGCTCCGGACAGGGGGCGAAGGTTTATGGCTACACCTTC. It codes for CASSSGQGAKVYGYTF.

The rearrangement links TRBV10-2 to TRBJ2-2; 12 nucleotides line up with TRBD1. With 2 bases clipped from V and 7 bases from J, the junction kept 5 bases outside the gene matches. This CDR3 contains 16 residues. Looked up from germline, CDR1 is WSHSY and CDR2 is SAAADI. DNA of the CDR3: TGCGCCAGCAGTGAGCCGGGGACAGGGGGCGGCGGGGAGCTGTTTTTT. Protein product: CASSEPGTGGGGELFF.

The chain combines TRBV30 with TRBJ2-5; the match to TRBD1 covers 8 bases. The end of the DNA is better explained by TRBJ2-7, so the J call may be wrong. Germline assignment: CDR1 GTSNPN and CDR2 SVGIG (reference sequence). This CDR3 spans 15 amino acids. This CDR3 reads CAWSVGGTGGYEQYF. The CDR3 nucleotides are TGTGCCTGGAGTGTAGGGGGCACAGGGGGCTACGAGCAGTACTTC.

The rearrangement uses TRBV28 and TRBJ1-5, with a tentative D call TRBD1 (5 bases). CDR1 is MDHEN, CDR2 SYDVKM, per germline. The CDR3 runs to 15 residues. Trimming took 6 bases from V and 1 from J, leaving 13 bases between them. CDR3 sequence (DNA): TGTGCCAGCAGGGACAACCGGGGGAGCAATCAGCCCCAGCATTTT. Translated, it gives CASRDNRGSNQPQHF.

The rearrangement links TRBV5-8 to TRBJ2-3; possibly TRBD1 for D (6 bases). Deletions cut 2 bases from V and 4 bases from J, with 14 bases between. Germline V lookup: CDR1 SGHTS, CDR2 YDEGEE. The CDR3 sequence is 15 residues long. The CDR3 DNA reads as TGTGCCAGCAGCTTTGTGTCAGGGGTGGCAGATACGCAGTATTTT. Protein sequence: CASSFVSGVADTQYF.

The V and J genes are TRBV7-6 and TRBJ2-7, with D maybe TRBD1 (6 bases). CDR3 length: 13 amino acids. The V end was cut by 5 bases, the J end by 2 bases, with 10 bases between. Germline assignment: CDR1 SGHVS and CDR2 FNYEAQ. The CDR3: CASSAQGPYEQYF. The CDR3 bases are TGTGCCAGCAGCGCACAGGGTCCCTACGAGCAGTACTTC.

The CDR3 DNA reads TGTGCCAGCAGCCCGGGGGGGGCTGCCGAGCAGTACTTC. As protein: CASSPGGAAEQYF. The genes are TRBV7-2 and TRBJ2-7; 8 bases are a match to TRBD2. V dropped 5 bases and J dropped 6; count of bases not matched to a gene: 6. CDR1 is SGHTA, CDR2 FQGNSA, per germline. This CDR3 has 13 residues.

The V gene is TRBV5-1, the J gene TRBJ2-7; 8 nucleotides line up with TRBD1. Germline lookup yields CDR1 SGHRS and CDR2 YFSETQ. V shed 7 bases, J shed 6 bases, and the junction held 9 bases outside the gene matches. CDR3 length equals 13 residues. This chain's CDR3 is CASSVFTGGEQYF. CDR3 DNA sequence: TGCGCCAGCTCCGTATTTACAGGGGGCGAGCAGTACTTC.

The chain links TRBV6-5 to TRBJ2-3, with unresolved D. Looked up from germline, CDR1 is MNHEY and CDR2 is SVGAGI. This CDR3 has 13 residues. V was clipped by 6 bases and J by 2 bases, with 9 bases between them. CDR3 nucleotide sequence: TGTGCCAGCAGCCCCGTTCCCACAGATACGCAGTATTTT. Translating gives CASSPVPTDTQYF.

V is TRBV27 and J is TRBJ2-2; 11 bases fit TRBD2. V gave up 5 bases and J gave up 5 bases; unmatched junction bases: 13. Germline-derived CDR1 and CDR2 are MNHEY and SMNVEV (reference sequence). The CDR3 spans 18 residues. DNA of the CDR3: TGTGCCAGCAGTGCGGAGCTACTAGCGGGAGTAGGTACCGGGGAGCTGTTTTTT. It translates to CASSAELLAGVGTGELFF.

Here the CDR3 DNA reads TGTGCCAGCAGTTTATCGGGGGGGCTTGGCGAGCAGTACTTC. Translating it yields CASSLSGGLGEQYF. The chain has TRBV27 and TRBJ2-7, with D possibly being TRBD2 (7 bases). Germline-derived CDR1 and CDR2 are MNHEY and SMNVEV (reference sequence). V was shortened by 0 bases and J by 6 bases, with 12 bases between the two germline ends. The CDR3 runs to 14 residues.

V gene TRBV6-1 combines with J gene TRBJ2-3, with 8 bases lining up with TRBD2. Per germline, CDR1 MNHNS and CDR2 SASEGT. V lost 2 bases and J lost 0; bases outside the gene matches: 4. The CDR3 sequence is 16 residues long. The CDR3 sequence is CASSEWASGSTDTQYF. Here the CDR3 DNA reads TGTGCCAGCAGTGAATGGGCTAGCGGGAGCACAGATACGCAGTATTTT.

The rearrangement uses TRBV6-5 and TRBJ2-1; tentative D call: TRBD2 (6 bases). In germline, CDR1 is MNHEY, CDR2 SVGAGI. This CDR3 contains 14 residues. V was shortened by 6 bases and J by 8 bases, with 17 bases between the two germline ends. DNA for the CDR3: TGTGCCAGCAGGGTGGGCAGGGCTAGCGATGAGCAGTTCTTC. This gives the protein CASRVGRASDEQFF.

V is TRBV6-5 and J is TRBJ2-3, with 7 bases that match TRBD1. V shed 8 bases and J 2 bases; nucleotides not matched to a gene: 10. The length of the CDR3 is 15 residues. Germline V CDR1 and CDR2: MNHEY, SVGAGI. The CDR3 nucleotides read TGTGCCAGCCGCCGCGCACAGGGGTACACAGATACGCAGTATTTT. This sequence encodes CASRRAQGYTDTQYF.

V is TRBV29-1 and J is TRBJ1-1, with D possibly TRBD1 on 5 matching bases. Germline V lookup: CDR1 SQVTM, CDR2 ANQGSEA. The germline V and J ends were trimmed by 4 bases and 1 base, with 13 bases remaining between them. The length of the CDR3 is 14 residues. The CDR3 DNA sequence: TGCAGCGTTGTCAGGCAGGGAAAGAACACTGAAGCTTTCTTT. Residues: CSVVRQGKNTEAFF.

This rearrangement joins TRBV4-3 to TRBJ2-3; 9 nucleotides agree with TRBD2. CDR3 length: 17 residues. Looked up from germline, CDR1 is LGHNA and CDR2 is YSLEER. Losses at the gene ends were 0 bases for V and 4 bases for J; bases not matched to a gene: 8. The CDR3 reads CASSQDKWRGGADTQYF. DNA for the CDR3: TGCGCCAGCAGCCAAGATAAGTGGCGGGGGGGCGCAGATACGCAGTATTTT.

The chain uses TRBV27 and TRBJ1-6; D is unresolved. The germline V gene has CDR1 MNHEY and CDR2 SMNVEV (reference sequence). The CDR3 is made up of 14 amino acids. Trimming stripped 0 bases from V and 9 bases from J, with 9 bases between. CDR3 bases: TGTGCCAGCAGTTTATCGATCGCGGGTTCACCCCTCCACTTT. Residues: CASSLSIAGSPLHF.

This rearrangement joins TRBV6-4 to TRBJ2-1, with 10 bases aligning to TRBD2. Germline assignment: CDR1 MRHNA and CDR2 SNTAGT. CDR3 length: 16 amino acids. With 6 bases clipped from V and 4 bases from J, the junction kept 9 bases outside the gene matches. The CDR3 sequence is CASSVATSGDYNEQFF. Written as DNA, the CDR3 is TGTGCCAGCAGCGTAGCAACTAGCGGGGATTACAATGAGCAGTTCTTC.

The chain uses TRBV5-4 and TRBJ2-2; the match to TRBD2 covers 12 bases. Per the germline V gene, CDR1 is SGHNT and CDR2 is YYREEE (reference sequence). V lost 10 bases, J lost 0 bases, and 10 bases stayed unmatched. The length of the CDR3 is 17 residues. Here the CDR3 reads CASTSGGFPTNTGELFF. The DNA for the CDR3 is TGTGCCTCGACTAGCGGGGGATTTCCCACGAACACCGGGGAGCTGTTTTTT.

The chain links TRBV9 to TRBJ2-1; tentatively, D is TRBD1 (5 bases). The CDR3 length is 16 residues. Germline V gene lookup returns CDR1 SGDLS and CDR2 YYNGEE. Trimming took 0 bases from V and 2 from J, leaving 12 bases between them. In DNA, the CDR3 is TGTGCCAGCAGCGTAGGATACAGGTACCCCTACAATGAGCAGTTCTTC. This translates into CASSVGYRYPYNEQFF.

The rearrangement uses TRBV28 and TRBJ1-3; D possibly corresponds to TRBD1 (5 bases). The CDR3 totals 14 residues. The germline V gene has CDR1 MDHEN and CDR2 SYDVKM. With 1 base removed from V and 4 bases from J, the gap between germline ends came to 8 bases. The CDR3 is CASSLSGRGNTIYF. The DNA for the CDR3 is TGTGCCAGCAGTTTATCAGGGCGAGGAAACACCATATATTTT.

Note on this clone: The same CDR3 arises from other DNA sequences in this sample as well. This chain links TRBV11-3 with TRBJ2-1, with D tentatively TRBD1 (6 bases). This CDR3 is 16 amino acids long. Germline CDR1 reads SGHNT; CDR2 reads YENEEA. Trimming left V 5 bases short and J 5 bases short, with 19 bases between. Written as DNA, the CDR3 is TGTGCCAGCAGCCCAGGACAGCTCCGGCCCCACAATGAGCAGTTCTTC. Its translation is CASSPGQLRPHNEQFF. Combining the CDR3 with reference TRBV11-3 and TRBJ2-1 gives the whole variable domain EAGVVQSPRYKIIEKKQPVAFWCNPISGHNTLYWYLQNLGQGPELLIRYENEEAVDDSQLPKDRFSAERLKGVDSTLKIQPAELGDSAVYLCASSPGQLRPHNEQFFGPGTRLTVL.

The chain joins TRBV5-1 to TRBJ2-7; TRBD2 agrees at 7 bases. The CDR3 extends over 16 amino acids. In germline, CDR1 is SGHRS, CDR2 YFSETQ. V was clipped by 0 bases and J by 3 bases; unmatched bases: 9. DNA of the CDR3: TGCGCCAGCAGCTTGGAGACTAGCCCAAACTTCTACGAGCAGTACTTC. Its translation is CASSLETSPNFYEQYF.

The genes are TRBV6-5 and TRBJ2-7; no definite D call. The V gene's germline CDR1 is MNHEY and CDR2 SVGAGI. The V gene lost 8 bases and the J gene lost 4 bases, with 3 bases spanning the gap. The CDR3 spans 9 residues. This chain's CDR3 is CASPYEQYF. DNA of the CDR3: TGTGCCAGCCCATACGAGCAGTACTTC.

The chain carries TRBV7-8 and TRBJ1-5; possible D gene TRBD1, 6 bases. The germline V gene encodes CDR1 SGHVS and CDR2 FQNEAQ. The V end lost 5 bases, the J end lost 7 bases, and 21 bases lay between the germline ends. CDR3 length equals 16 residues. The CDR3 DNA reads TGTGCCAGCAGCCCCTCTAGAGTGGGGACAAGACAGCCCCAGCATTTT. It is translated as CASSPSRVGTRQPQHF.